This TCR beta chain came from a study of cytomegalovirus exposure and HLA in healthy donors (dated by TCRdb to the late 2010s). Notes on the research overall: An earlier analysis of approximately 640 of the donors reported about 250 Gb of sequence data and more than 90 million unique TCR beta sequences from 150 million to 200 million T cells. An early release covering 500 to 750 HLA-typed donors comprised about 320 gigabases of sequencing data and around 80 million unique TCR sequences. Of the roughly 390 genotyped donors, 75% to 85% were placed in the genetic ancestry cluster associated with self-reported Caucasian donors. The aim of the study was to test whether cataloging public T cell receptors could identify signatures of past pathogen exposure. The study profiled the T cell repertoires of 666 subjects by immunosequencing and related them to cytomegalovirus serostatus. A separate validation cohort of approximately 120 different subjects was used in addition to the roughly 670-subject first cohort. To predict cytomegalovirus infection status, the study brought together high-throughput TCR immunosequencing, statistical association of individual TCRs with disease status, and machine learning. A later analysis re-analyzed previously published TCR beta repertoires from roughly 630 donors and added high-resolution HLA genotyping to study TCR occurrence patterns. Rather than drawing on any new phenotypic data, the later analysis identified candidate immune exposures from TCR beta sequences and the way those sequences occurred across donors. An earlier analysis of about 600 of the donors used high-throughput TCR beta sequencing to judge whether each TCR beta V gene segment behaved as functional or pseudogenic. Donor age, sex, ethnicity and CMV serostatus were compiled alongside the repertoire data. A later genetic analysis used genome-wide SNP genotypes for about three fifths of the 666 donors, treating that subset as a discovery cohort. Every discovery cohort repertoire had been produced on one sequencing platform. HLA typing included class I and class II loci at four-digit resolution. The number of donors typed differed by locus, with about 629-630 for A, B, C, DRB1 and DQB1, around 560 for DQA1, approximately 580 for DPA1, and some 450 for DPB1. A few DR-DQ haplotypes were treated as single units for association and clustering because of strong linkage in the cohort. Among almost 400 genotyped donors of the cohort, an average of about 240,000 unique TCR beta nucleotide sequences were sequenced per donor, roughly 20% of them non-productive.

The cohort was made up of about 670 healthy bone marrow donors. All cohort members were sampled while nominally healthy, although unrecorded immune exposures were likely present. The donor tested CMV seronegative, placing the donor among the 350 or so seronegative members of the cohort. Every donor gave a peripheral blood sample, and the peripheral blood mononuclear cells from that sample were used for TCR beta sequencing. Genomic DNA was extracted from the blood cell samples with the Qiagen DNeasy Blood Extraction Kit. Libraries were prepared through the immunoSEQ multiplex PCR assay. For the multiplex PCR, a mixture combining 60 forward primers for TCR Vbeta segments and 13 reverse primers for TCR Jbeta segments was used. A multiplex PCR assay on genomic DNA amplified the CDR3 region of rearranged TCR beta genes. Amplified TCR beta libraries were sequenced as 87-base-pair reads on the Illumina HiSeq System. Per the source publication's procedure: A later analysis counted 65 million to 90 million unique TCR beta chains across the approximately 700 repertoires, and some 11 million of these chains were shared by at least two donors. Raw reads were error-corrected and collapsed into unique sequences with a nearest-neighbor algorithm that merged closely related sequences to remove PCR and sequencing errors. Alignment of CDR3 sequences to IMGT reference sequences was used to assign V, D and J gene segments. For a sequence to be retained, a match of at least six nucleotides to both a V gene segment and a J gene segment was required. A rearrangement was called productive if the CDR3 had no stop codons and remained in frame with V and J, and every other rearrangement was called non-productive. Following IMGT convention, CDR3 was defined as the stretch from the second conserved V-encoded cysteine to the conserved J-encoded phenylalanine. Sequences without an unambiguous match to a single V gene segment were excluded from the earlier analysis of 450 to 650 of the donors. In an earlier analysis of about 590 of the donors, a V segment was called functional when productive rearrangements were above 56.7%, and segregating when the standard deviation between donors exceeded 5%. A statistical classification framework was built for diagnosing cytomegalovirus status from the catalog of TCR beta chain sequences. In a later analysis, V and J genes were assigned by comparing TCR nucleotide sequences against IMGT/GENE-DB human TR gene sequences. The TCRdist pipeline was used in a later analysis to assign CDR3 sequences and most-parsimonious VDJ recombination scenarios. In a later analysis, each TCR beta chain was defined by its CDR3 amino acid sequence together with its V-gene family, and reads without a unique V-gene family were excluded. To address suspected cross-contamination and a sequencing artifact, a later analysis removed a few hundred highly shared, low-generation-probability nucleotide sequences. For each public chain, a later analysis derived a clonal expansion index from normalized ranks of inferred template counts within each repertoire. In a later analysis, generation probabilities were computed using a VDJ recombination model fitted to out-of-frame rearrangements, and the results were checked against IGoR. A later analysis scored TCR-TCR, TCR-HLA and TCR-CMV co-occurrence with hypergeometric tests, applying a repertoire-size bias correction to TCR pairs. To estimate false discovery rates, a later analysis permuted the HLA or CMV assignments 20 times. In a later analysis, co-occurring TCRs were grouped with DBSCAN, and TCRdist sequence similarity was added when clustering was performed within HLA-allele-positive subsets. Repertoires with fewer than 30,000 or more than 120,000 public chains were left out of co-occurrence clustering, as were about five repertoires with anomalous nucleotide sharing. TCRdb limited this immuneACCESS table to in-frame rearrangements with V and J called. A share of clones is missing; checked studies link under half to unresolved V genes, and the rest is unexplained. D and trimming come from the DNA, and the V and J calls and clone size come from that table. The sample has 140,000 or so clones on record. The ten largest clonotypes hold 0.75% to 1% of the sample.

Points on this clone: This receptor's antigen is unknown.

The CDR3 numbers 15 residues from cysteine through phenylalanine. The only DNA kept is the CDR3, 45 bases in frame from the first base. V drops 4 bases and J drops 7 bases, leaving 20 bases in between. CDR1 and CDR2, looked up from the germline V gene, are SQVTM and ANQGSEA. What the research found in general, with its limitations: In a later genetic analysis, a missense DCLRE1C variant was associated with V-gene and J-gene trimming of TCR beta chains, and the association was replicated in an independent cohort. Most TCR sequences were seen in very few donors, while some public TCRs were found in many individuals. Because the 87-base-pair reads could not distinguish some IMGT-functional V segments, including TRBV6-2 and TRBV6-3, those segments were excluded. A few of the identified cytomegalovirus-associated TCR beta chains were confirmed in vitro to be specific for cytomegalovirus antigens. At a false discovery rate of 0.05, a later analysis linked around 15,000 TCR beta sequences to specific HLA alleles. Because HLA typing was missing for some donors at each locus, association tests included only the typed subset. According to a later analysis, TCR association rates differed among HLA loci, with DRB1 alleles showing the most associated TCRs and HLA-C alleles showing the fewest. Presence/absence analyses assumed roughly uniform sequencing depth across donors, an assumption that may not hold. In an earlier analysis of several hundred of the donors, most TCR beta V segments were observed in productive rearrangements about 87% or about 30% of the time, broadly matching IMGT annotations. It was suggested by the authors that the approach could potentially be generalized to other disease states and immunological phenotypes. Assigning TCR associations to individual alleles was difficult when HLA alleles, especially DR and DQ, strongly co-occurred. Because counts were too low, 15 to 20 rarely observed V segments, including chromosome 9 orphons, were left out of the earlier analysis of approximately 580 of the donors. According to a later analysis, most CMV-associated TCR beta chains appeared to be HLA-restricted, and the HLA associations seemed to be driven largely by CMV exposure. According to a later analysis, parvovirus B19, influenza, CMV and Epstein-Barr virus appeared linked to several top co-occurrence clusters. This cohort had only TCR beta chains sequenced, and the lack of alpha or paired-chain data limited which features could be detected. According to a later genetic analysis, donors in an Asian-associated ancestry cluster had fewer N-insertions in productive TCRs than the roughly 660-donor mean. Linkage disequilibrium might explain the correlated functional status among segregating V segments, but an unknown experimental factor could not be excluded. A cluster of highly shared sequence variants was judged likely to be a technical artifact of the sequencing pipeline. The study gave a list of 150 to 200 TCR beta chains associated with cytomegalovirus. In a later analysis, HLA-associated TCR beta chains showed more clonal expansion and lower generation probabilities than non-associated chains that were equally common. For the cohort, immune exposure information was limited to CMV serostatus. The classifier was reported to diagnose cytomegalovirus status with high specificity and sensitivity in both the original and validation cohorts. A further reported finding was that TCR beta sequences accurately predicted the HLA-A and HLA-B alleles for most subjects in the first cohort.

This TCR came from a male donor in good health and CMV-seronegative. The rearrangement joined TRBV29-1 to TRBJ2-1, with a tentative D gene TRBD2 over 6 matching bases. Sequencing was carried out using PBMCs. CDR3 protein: CSVVGDLTTGNEQFF. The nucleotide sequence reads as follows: TGCAGCGTTGTTGGGGACTTAACTACTGGTAATGAGCAGTTCTTC.